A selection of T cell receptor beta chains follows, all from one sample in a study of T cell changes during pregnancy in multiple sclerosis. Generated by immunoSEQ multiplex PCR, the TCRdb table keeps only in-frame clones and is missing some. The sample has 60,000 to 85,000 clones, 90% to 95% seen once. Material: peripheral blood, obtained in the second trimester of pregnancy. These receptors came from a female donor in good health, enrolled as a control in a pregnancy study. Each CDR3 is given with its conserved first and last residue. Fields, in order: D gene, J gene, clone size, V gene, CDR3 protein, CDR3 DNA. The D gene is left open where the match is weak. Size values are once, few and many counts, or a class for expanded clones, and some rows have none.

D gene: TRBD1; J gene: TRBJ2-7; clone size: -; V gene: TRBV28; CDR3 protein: CASSPGTGGYEQYF; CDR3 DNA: TGTGCCAGCAGTCCCGGGACAGGGGGGTACGAGCAGTACTTC
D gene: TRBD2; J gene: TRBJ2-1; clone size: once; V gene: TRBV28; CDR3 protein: CASRPVGLARNEQFF; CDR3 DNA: TGTGCCAGCAGACCTGTTGGACTAGCGCGCAATGAGCAGTTCTTC
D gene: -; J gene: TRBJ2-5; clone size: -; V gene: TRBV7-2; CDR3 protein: CASSSSGLQETQYF; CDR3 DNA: TGTGCCAGCAGCTCGAGCGGTCTTCAAGAGACCCAGTACTTC
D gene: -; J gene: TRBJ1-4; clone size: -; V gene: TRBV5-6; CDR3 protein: CASSLQTAATNEKLFF; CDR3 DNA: TGTGCCAGCAGCTTACAAACAGCCGCAACTAATGAAAAACTGTTTTTT
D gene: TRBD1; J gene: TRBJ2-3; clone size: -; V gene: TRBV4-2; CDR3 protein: CASSQGTGGGSDTQYF; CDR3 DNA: TGTGCCAGCAGCCAAGGGACAGGGGGGGGGTCAGATACGCAGTATTTT
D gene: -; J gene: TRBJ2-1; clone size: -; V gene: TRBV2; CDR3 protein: CASSEAGDLTNEQFF; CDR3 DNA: TGTGCCAGCAGTGAAGCGGGGGACTTAACCAATGAGCAGTTCTTC
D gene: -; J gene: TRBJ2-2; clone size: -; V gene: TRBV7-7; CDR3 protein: CASTAGTLNTGELFF; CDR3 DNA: TGTGCTAGCACCGCGGGGACTTTGAACACCGGGGAGCTGTTTTTT
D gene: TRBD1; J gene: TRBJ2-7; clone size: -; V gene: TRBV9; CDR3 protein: CASSLLRDSDEQYF; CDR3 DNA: TGTGCCAGCAGCCTATTACGGGACAGCGACGAGCAGTACTTC
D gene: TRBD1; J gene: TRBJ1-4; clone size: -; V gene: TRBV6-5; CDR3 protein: CASSYSTAGGMEKLFF; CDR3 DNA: TGTGCCAGCAGTTACTCGACGGCAGGGGGTATGGAAAAACTGTTTTTT
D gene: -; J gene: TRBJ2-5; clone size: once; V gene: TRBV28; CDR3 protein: CASSFGGRETQYF; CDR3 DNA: TGTGCCAGCAGTTTCGGGGGAAGGGAGACCCAGTACTTC
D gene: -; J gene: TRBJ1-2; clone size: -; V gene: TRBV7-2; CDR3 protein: CASSLQGNYGYTF; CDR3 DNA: TGTGCCAGCAGCTTACAGGGGAACTATGGCTACACCTTC
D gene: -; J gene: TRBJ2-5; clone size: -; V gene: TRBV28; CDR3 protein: CASSYGQPQETQYF; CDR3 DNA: TGTGCCAGCAGTTACGGACAGCCTCAAGAGACCCAGTACTTC
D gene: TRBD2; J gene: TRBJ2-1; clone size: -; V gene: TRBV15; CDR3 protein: CATSPGTSSEQFF; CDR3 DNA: TGTGCCACCAGTCCCGGGACTAGCTCTGAGCAGTTCTTC
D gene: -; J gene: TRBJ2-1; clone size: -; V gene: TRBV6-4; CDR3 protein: CASSPNPGEVNEQFF; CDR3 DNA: TGTGCCAGCAGCCCTAACCCCGGGGAGGTAAATGAGCAGTTCTTC
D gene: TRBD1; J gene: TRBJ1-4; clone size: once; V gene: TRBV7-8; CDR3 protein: CASSLERGQGEKLFF; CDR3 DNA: TGTGCCAGCAGCCTAGAAAGGGGGCAAGGTGAAAAACTGTTTTTT
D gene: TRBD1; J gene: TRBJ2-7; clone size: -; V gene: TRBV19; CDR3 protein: CASSFGQGASYEQYF; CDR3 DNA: TGTGCCAGTAGTTTCGGACAGGGGGCCTCCTACGAGCAGTACTTC
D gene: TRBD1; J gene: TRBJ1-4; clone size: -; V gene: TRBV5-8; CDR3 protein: CASSSWDRGLYEKLFF; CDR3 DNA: TGTGCCAGCAGCTCGTGGGACAGGGGGTTATATGAAAAACTGTTTTTT
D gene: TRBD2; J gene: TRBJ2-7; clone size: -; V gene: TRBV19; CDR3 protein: CASRGGGPSYEQYF; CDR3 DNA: TGTGCCAGCCGAGGCGGGGGGCCTTCCTACGAGCAGTACTTC
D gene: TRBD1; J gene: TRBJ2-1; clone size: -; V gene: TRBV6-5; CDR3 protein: CASRTGNEQFF; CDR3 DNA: TGTGCCAGCAGGACAGGGAATGAGCAGTTCTTC
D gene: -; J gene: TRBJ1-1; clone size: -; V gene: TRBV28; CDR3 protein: CAILKGVSTEAFF; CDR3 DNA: TGTGCCATCCTCAAAGGGGTGAGCACTGAAGCTTTCTTT
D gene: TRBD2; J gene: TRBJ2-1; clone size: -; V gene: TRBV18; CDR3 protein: CASLTSSLDEQFF; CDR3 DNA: TGTGCCAGCCTGACTAGCTCTTTGGATGAGCAGTTCTTC
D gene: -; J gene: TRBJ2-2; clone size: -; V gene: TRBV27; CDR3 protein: CASSFGAVAGELFF; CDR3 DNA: TGTGCCAGCAGTTTTGGTGCGGTGGCCGGGGAGCTGTTTTTT
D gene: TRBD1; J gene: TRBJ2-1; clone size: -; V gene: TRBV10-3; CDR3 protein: CAISRGQDYNEQFF; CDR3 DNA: TGTGCCATCAGCCGGGGACAGGACTACAATGAGCAGTTCTTC
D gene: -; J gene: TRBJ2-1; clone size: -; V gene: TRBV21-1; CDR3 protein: CASSKVGRSDEQFF; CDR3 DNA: TGTGCCAGCAGCAAAGTCGGGAGGTCGGATGAGCAGTTCTTC
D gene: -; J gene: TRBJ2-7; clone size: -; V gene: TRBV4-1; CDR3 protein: CASSHPGKTYEQYF; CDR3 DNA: TGCGCCAGCAGCCACCCGGGGAAAACCTACGAGCAGTACTTC
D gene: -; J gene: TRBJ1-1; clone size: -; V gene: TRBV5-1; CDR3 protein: CASSLMAQNQNTEAFF; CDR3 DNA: TGCGCCAGCAGCTTGATGGCCCAAAACCAGAACACTGAAGCTTTCTTT
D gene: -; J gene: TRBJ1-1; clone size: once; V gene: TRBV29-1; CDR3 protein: CSVEGQPNTEAFF; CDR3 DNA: TGCAGCGTTGAGGGGCAACCGAACACTGAAGCTTTCTTT
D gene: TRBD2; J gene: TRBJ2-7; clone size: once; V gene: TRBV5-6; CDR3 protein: CASSLELAEPYF; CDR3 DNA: TGTGCCAGCAGCTTGGAACTAGCGGAACCGTACTTC